A single sample is the source of the 27 T cell receptor beta chains below, sequenced in a study of blood T cell repertoires in COVID-19. Profiling relied on immunoSEQ multiplex PCR, and the TCRdb table lists in-frame clones only, not all of them. The sample has a few hundred thousand clones; 75% to 90% are singletons. Sequencing input: peripheral blood. Every receptor here comes from a woman aged 25 to 39 with active or convalescent COVID-19.

The chain has TRBV6-4 and TRBJ2-3; 13 bases map to TRBD2. The CDR3 totals 16 residues. V shed 5 bases, J shed 6 bases, and the junction held 8 bases outside the gene matches. Germline CDR1 reads MRHNA; CDR2 reads SNTAGT. The DNA of the CDR3 is TGTGCCAGCAGTCCAACTAGCGGGGGGGCGACGGATACGCAGTATTTT. Residues: CASSPTSGGATDTQYF.

This chain uses TRBV4-2 with TRBJ2-3; TRBD2 agrees at 10 bases. This CDR3 is built from 18 residues. Germline values: CDR1 LGHNA, CDR2 YNFKEQ. V was clipped by 0 bases and J by 0 bases; unmatched bases: 6. CDR3 DNA: TGTGCCAGCAGCCAAGATGCTAGCGGGGGCCTAAGCACAGATACGCAGTATTTT. It codes for CASSQDASGGLSTDTQYF.

The rearrangement uses TRBV2 and TRBJ1-2; 8 nucleotides line up with TRBD1. The CDR3 is 14 amino acids. From germline, CDR1 is SNHLY and CDR2 FYNNEI. Trimming removed 3 bases from V and 4 bases from J; junction bases left unmatched: 4. CDR3 sequence (DNA): TGTGCCAGCAGTGACAGGGGGCAGGTCTATGGCTACACCTTC. It is translated as CASSDRGQVYGYTF.

The chain has TRBV6-2 or TRBV6-3 and TRBJ1-6; TRBD1 agrees at 7 bases. The CDR3 sequence is 15 residues long. The V gene's germline CDR1 is MNHEY and CDR2 SVGEGT. V was clipped by 5 bases and J by 7 bases; unmatched bases: 8. In DNA, the CDR3 is TGTGCCAGCAGTGCCGGACAGGTGGAAAATTCACCCCTCCACTTT. This gives the protein CASSAGQVENSPLHF.

The V and J genes are TRBV20-1 and TRBJ2-7; D remains ambiguous. Germline lookup yields CDR1 DFQATT and CDR2 SNEGSKA (reference sequence). The ends were cut back, 3 bases at V and 3 bases at J, with 9 bases in the middle. This CDR3 contains 12 residues. The CDR3 loop reads CSASSQFYEQYF. The CDR3, as DNA: TGCAGTGCTAGTTCCCAGTTCTACGAGCAGTACTTC.

This clone came up once. The rearrangement uses TRBV5-1 and TRBJ1-2; a possible D gene is TRBD1 (6 bases). The CDR3 is made up of 13 amino acids. The germline gives CDR1 SGHRS, CDR2 YFSETQ. V lost 3 bases and J 6 bases, leaving 12 bases between the germline ends. CDR3 amino acids: CASSSRGAHGYTF. The CDR3 region has the DNA TGCGCCAGCAGCTCACGGGGGGCCCATGGCTACACCTTC.

V usage is TRBV28 and J usage is TRBJ1-1; 9 bases are a match to TRBD1. Trimming took 3 bases from V and 5 from J; bases not matched to a gene: 4. The V gene's germline CDR1 is MDHEN and CDR2 SYDVKM. CDR3 length: 14 residues. This chain's CDR3 is CASSLVGTGTEAFF. The DNA for the CDR3 is TGTGCCAGCAGTTTGGTGGGGACAGGGACTGAAGCTTTCTTT.

The chain uses TRBV18 and TRBJ1-1; 8 positions match TRBD1. The CDR3 sequence is 13 residues long. V trimming: 6 bases; J trimming: 5 bases; junction bases outside the gene matches: 5. Germline CDR1 KGHSH, CDR2 LQKENI. CDR3 residues: CASSQGALTEAFF. In DNA form, the CDR3 reads TGTGCCAGCTCGCAGGGGGCTCTAACTGAAGCTTTCTTT.

The chain is built from TRBV5-5 and TRBJ1-6, with unresolved D. Germline-derived CDR1 and CDR2 are SGHKS and YYEKEE (reference sequence). Trimming removed 5 bases at V and 0 bases at J, with 18 bases between. The CDR3 spans 18 residues. The CDR3 DNA follows: TGTGCCAGCAGAGTAAGTGAGGGAGTTAGCTCCTATAATTCACCCCTCCACTTT. This codes for CASRVSEGVSSYNSPLHF.

The rearrangement joins TRBV27 to TRBJ1-1; the D gene is possibly TRBD1 (5 bases). The germline V gene has CDR1 MNHEY and CDR2 SMNVEV (reference sequence). V lost 6 bases, J lost 0 bases, and 14 bases lay in between. This CDR3 spans 15 amino acids. DNA for the CDR3: TGTGCCAGCAGACGGACAAATCCCATGAACACTGAAGCTTTCTTT. Its translation is CASRRTNPMNTEAFF.

Only a few counts were recorded for this clone. This chain uses TRBV30 with TRBJ1-1, with D maybe TRBD1 (5 bases). The CDR3 consists of 13 residues. Germline V CDR1 and CDR2: GTSNPN, SVGIG (reference sequence). Deletions cut 2 bases from V and 4 bases from J, with 11 bases between. The CDR3 bases are TGTGCCTGGAGTCACGGGGGGAGCACTGAAGCTTTCTTT. It encodes CAWSHGGSTEAFF.

In its sample, this clone was seen a few times. The chain combines TRBV28 with TRBJ1-6; a possible D gene is TRBD1 (5 bases). Trimming removed 1 base from V and 6 bases from J, with 10 bases in between. Germline CDR1 reads MDHEN; CDR2 reads SYDVKM. The CDR3 extends over 15 amino acids. The CDR3: CASSLYQGPNSPLHF. In DNA, the CDR3 is TGTGCCAGCAGTTTATATCAGGGTCCTAATTCACCCCTCCACTTT. Drawing the rest from reference TRBV28 and TRBJ1-6, the complete variable domain is DVKVTQSSRYLVKRTGEKVFLECVQDMDHENMFWYRQDPGLGLRLIYFSYDVKMKEKGDIPEGYSVSREKKERFSLILESASTNQTSMYLCASSLYQGPNSPLHFGNGTRLTVT.

Only a few counts were recorded for this clone. The V gene is TRBV6-1, the J gene TRBJ1-5; the D gene is possibly TRBD1 (6 bases). The germline gives CDR1 MNHNS, CDR2 SASEGT. The CDR3 extends over 18 amino acids. V was trimmed by 2 bases and J by 0 bases, leaving 17 bases between them. Here the CDR3 DNA reads TGTGCCAGCAGTGAAAGACCCCCCAGGGGCTATAGCAATCAGCCCCAGCATTTT. Residues: CASSERPPRGYSNQPQHF.

This clone occurred once. The chain links TRBV6-5 to TRBJ1-6; 8 positions agree with TRBD1. V was pared by 6 bases and J by 14 bases, with 9 bases of the junction left unmatched. This CDR3 region has 13 residues. Looked up from germline, CDR1 is MNHEY and CDR2 is SVGAGI. The CDR3 loop is CASSGQGRLSLHF. CDR3 DNA: TGTGCCAGCAGCGGACAGGGACGTCTATCCCTCCACTTT.

This sequence joins TRBV19 and TRBJ2-7; 7 nucleotides agree with TRBD1. The V and J ends lost 5 bases and 0 bases, in that order; junction bases with no gene match: 4. This CDR3 spans 14 amino acids. CDR1 and CDR2 from the germline V gene are LNHDA and SQIVND (reference sequence). The CDR3 is CASSWDSSSYEQYF. The CDR3 region has the DNA TGTGCCAGTAGTTGGGACAGCAGCTCCTACGAGCAGTACTTC.

This chain connects TRBV9 to TRBJ2-7, with 9 bases that match TRBD1. The CDR3 is 16 amino acids. From germline, CDR1 is SGDLS and CDR2 YYNGEE. J was trimmed by 5 bases and V by 3 bases; bases with no gene match: 12. The CDR3 loop is CASSATSTGQGNEQYF. The DNA for the CDR3 is TGTGCCAGCAGCGCTACGTCCACGGGACAGGGCAACGAGCAGTACTTC. The full variable domain, its missing parts supplied by reference TRBV9 and TRBJ2-7, is DSGVTQTPKHLITATGQRVTLRCSPRSGDLSVYWYQQSLDQGLQFLIQYYNGEERAKGNILERFSAQQFPDLHSELNLSSLELGDSALYFCASSATSTGQGNEQYFGPGTRLTVT.

This clone has a single count. The chain has TRBV24-1 and TRBJ1-4; D might be TRBD1 (5 bases). The CDR3 consists of 15 residues. Germline lookup yields CDR1 KGHDR and CDR2 SFDVKD. V lost 7 bases and J lost 3, with 14 bases in between. The DNA for the CDR3 is TGTGCCACCAGCTTGGGGCAATCGGCTAATGAAAAACTGTTTTTT. Residues: CATSLGQSANEKLFF.

The chain employs TRBV24-1 and TRBJ2-3, with 9 bases identical to TRBD1. The CDR3 runs to 14 residues. V shed 8 bases and J 4 bases; nucleotides not matched to a gene: 6. Germline CDR1 reads KGHDR; CDR2 reads SFDVKD. CDR3 nucleotides: TGTGCCACCATGAGGGGACAGGGCCCAGATACGCAGTATTTT. Translated: CATMRGQGPDTQYF.

J is TRBJ1-2 and V is TRBV14; TRBD1 agrees at 10 bases. The CDR3 is made up of 16 amino acids. CDR1 and CDR2 (germline): SGHDN, FVKESK. Unmatched junction bases numbered 8, after V lost 3 bases and J lost 4 bases. Written as DNA, the CDR3 is TGTGCCAGCAGCCACCGCCGGGACAGGGGTGGCTATGGCTACACCTTC. As protein: CASSHRRDRGGYGYTF.

The chain has TRBV5-8 and TRBJ1-2; D uncertain. This CDR3 has 12 amino acids. V was clipped by 4 bases and J by 8 bases, with 12 bases between them. CDR1 and CDR2 (germline): SGHTS, YDEGEE. The CDR3 DNA reads as TGTGCCAGCAGCCCCCCGGGTAGAGGCTACACCTTC. It yields the protein CASSPPGRGYTF.

The V call is TRBV7-8, the J call TRBJ2-7, with 7 nucleotides matching TRBD2. V was pared by 1 base and J by 11 bases, with 11 bases of the junction left unmatched. CDR3 size: 14 residues. Germline values: CDR1 SGHVS, CDR2 FQNEAQ. The CDR3 sequence: CASSLEGRGGSKYF. The CDR3 DNA sequence: TGTGCCAGCAGCTTAGAGGGGAGGGGTGGAAGCAAGTACTTC.

This sequence joins TRBV6-6 and TRBJ1-5; a possible D gene is TRBD1 (6 bases). The V end was cut by 10 bases, the J end by 3 bases, with 16 bases between. Germline assignment: CDR1 MNHNY and CDR2 SVGAGI (reference sequence). This CDR3 has 14 amino acids. The DNA for the CDR3 is TGTGCCACCTCTCAGGGGAGCGACAATCAGCCCCAGCATTTT. Its translation: CATSQGSDNQPQHF.

The chain has TRBV9 and TRBJ1-2, with D unclear. V lost 2 bases and J 5 bases, leaving 10 bases between the germline ends. CDR1 is SGDLS and CDR2 is YYNGEE in the germline V gene. The CDR3 loop spans 13 amino acids. The CDR3 DNA is TGTGCCAGCAGCGTTCCGGGAGTTTATGGCTACACCTTC. Translation gives CASSVPGVYGYTF.

The chain couples TRBV7-9 to TRBJ1-5; D gene uncertain. Trimming shortened V by 4 bases and J by 3 bases, and 7 bases separated the two germline ends. CDR1 is SEHNR and CDR2 is FQNEAQ in the germline V gene (reference sequence). The CDR3 length is 13 residues. The CDR3 DNA reads TGTGCCAGCAGCTCAAGCCTCAATCAGCCCCAGCATTTT. Residues: CASSSSLNQPQHF.

This clone was seen a handful of times. This chain links TRBV2 with TRBJ1-6, with D maybe TRBD1 (6 bases). There are 14 residues in the CDR3. Looked up from germline, CDR1 is SNHLY and CDR2 is FYNNEI. V was cut by 6 bases and J by 6 bases, with 12 bases left in between. The CDR3 DNA reads as TGTGCCAGCAGGGTGGACAGCTTTAATTCACCCCTCCACTTT. Its translation: CASRVDSFNSPLHF.

The chain has TRBV6-6 and TRBJ2-7; no firm D call. The CDR3 is 14 amino acids. The V gene's germline CDR1 is MNHNY and CDR2 SVGAGI (reference sequence). Deletions cut 7 bases from V and 2 bases from J, with 15 bases between. The CDR3 loop is CASNPERRPYEQYF. CDR3 bases: TGTGCCAGCAACCCCGAGAGGCGGCCCTACGAGCAGTACTTC.

This chain connects TRBV18 to TRBJ1-1; D is uncertain. This CDR3 region has 12 residues. V was shortened by 5 bases and J by 6 bases, with 10 bases between the two germline ends. Germline loops: CDR1 KGHSH, CDR2 LQKENI. The DNA for the CDR3 is TGTGCCAGCTCAGAGGGTTTCTCTGAAGCTTTCTTT. Translated, it gives CASSEGFSEAFF. Using reference TRBV18 and TRBJ1-1 for the parts outside the CDR3, the full variable domain is NAGVMQNPRHLVRRRGQEARLRCSPMKGHSHVYWYRQLPEEGLKFMVYLQKENIIDESGMPKERFSAEFPKEGPSILRIQQVVRGDSAAYFCASSEGFSEAFFGQGTRLTVV.